The 32 T cell receptor beta chains in this list originate from one sample, sequenced in a study of T-cell reconstitution after alpha-beta-depleted transplantation in children. Unique molecular identifiers featured in how the TCRbeta library was prepared. TCRdb reprocessed the PCR reads with MiXCR, giving one entry per CDR3 protein. Altogether 250,000 to 400,000 distinct CDR3 sequences are present, around 25% being singletons, with the ten largest covering roughly 11%. Sequences were derived from PBMCs, mostly from graft donor cells, sampled 180 days after TCRalphabeta/CD19-depleted stem cell transplant. The source of these receptors is a male patient between 10 and 17 years old who had a stem cell transplant for acute lymphoblastic leukemia, so the T cells may come from the graft donor.

This chain uses TRBV6-5 with TRBJ2-5; a possible D gene is TRBD1 (6 bases). CDR1 is MNHEY, CDR2 SVGAGI, per germline. This CDR3 region has 15 residues. Deletions cut 2 bases from V and 7 bases from J, with 17 bases between. The DNA for the CDR3 is TGTGCCAGCAGTTACAGGAGCAGAGTCAGGGGGACCCAGTACTTC. Translation: CASSYRSRVRGTQYF.

V and J are TRBV3-1 and TRBJ2-5; D possibly matches TRBD1 or TRBD2 (6 bases each). The CDR3 loop spans 16 amino acids. The germline gives CDR1 LGHDT, CDR2 YNNKEL (reference sequence). Trimming cost V 4 bases and J 3 bases, with 18 bases left between them. This chain's CDR3 is CASSLPWRGVEETQYF. DNA of the CDR3: TGTGCCAGCAGCCTCCCCTGGAGGGGGGTGGAAGAGACCCAGTACTTC.

This clonotype was counted many times. This rearrangement joins TRBV12-3 or TRBV12-4 to TRBJ2-2; 9 bases align to TRBD2. The CDR3 sequence is 15 residues long. The V and J ends lost 5 bases and 5 bases, in that order; junction bases with no gene match: 6. The CDR3 spells CASSPGTSRTGELFF. The DNA for the CDR3 is TGTGCCAGCAGTCCCGGGACTAGCAGGACCGGGGAGCTGTTTTTT.

The chain is built from TRBV20-1 and TRBJ2-1; tentatively, D is TRBD1 (6 bases). Between the trimmed V and J ends, which lost 1 base and 4 bases, there was a span of 17 bases. From germline, CDR1 is DFQATT and CDR2 SNEGSKA (reference sequence). This CDR3 contains 16 residues. The CDR3 loop reads CSARVKGEYSYNEQFF. The CDR3 DNA follows: TGCAGTGCTAGAGTCAAGGGGGAGTACAGTTACAATGAGCAGTTCTTC.

The chain couples TRBV6-5 to TRBJ2-7; D might be TRBD2 (5 bases). V was clipped by 2 bases and J by 5 bases, with 19 bases between them. The germline CDR1 and CDR2 sequences are MNHEY and SVGAGI. The CDR3 is made up of 16 amino acids. The chain's CDR3 is CASSYRFSTGSNEQYF. The CDR3 DNA is TGTGCCAGCAGTTACCGCTTCTCGACGGGGTCTAACGAGCAGTACTTC.

V gene TRBV6-5 combines with J gene TRBJ1-3; a possible D gene is TRBD1 (6 bases). The V and J ends lost 9 bases and 5 bases respectively, with 11 bases between them. Germline lookup yields CDR1 MNHEY and CDR2 SVGAGI. This CDR3 has 12 residues. The CDR3: CASMTGRNTIYF. The CDR3 DNA follows: TGTGCCAGTATGACAGGAAGAAACACCATATATTTT.

This clonotype turned up a few times. The chain recombines TRBV28 with TRBJ2-7; 10 bases are shared with TRBD1. The CDR3 covers 14 residues. The trim removed 2 bases at V and 5 bases at J, leaving 3 bases unmatched. CDR1 MDHEN and CDR2 SYDVKM come from the germline V gene. The CDR3: CASSLGTGVDEQYF. The CDR3 DNA reads as TGTGCCAGCAGTTTAGGGACAGGGGTTGACGAGCAGTACTTC. The full variable domain, with the rest looked up from reference TRBV28 and TRBJ2-7, is DVKVTQSSRYLVKRTGEKVFLECVQDMDHENMFWYRQDPGLGLRLIYFSYDVKMKEKGDIPEGYSVSREKKERFSLILESASTNQTSMYLCASSLGTGVDEQYFGPGTRLTVT.

This clonotype was recorded a few times. The chain recombines TRBV7-8 with TRBJ1-1, with 9 bases that match TRBD1. V gave up 2 bases and J gave up 4 bases; unmatched junction bases: 5. The CDR3 is 15 amino acids. Germline V gene data show CDR1 as SGHVS and CDR2 as FQNEAQ. The DNA for the CDR3 is TGTGCCAGCAGCTTAATACAGGGGGCTCGCACTGAAGCTTTCTTT. As protein: CASSLIQGARTEAFF.

This chain uses TRBV5-1 with TRBJ2-1; perhaps TRBD1 as D (5 bases). CDR1 SGHRS and CDR2 YFSETQ come from the germline V gene. The CDR3 runs 15 residues. V shed 1 base and J shed 5 bases, with 13 bases lying between them. The CDR3 DNA sequence: TGCGCCAGCAGCTTGCAGGGCGCGAGGAACAATGAGCAGTTCTTC. It translates to CASSLQGARNNEQFF.

This clonotype was observed a few times. The rearrangement joins TRBV11-2 to TRBJ1-2; 9 nucleotides match TRBD1. Germline assignment: CDR1 SGHAT and CDR2 FQNNGV. The CDR3 runs to 18 residues. The J segment lost 2 bases and the V segment lost 1 base, leaving 11 bases of the junction unmatched. This CDR3 reads CASSLGGVGTGLNYGYTF. The CDR3 DNA reads as TGTGCCAGCAGCTTAGGTGGTGTAGGGACAGGGTTGAACTATGGCTACACCTTC.

This sequence joins TRBV7-2 and TRBJ2-7, with D uncertain. The CDR3 totals 12 residues. CDR1 is SGHTA and CDR2 is FQGNSA in the germline V gene. Trimming pared 8 bases from V and 1 base from J, leaving 9 bases between. In DNA, the CDR3 is TGTGCCAGCCTGGGCAGTTCCTACGAGCAGTACTTC. Translation gives CASLGSSYEQYF.

The sample holds a few counts of this clonotype. The chain carries TRBV7-2 and TRBJ1-2; 10 bases agree with TRBD1. Trimming at V came to 7 bases and at J to 7 bases, leaving 12 bases not matched to a gene. Germline V gene data show CDR1 as SGHTA and CDR2 as FQGNSA. This CDR3 is built from 15 residues. CDR3 residues: CASTYWTGGNRGYTF. DNA of the CDR3: TGTGCCAGCACCTACTGGACAGGGGGGAATCGTGGCTACACCTTC.

This clonotype has just one count. A much larger clone differs from this one at a single base, so this may be a read error. V and J are TRBV12-3 or TRBV12-4 and TRBJ2-4; 9 bases agree with TRBD1. The CDR3 covers 14 residues. The CDR3 coding sequence is TGTGCCAGCAGTTTACGGGACAGGGATAACATTCAGCACTTC. Its translation: CASSLRDRDNIQHF.

The gene calls are TRBV4-2 and TRBJ2-7; TRBD1 might be the D (5 bases). Per the germline V gene, CDR1 is LGHNA and CDR2 is YNFKEQ. Trimming stripped 0 bases from V and 3 bases from J, with 21 bases between. This CDR3 contains 18 residues. The CDR3 DNA reads as TGTGCCAGCAGCCAAGAATCTGCGACAGACGAAACCCTCTACGAGCAGTACTTC. It specifies CASSQESATDETLYEQYF.

This clonotype appeared a few times. This chain uses TRBV20-1 with TRBJ2-2; D might be TRBD2 (5 bases). The germline CDR1 and CDR2 sequences are DFQATT and SNEGSKA (reference sequence). Trimming cost V 6 bases and J 0 bases, with 14 bases left between them. The CDR3 loop spans 15 amino acids. The CDR3 DNA sequence: TGCAGTGCCCCTCGACGGACTTCGAACACCGGGGAGCTGTTTTTT. Protein sequence: CSAPRRTSNTGELFF.

This chain links TRBV27 with TRBJ2-3; TRBD2 matches at 11 bases. CDR3 length: 17 residues. The trim removed 6 bases at V and 0 bases at J, leaving 8 bases unmatched. Germline loops: CDR1 MNHEY, CDR2 SMNVEV (reference sequence). CDR3 residues: CASSSRTSGPSTDTQYF. Here the CDR3 DNA reads TGTGCCAGCAGCTCCCGGACTAGCGGGCCCAGCACAGATACGCAGTATTTT.

This clonotype has more than one count but fewer than ten. The chain carries TRBV5-1 and TRBJ2-2; D remains unclear. There are 14 residues in the CDR3. Germline CDR1 is SGHRS and CDR2 is YFSETQ. V was cut by 3 bases and J by 0 bases, with 6 bases left in between. CDR3 sequence (DNA): TGCGCCAGCAGCTATGTGGCGAACACCGGGGAGCTGTTTTTT. It is translated as CASSYVANTGELFF.

This clonotype was counted a few times. The chain is built from TRBV13 and TRBJ1-5; 7 nucleotides align to TRBD1. Germline CDR1 PRHDT, CDR2 FYEKMQ (reference sequence). The ends lost 3 bases at V and 9 bases at J; junction bases unmatched: 2. CDR3 length equals 12 residues. The CDR3 sequence is CASSFNRGPQHF. Here the CDR3 DNA reads TGTGCCAGCAGCTTCAACAGGGGGCCCCAGCATTTT.

A remark on this clonotype: One end of the junction varies from germline; a read error may be responsible. The chain recombines TRBV29-1 with TRBJ2-3; D may be TRBD1 or TRBD2 (5 bases each). CDR1 and CDR2 from the germline V gene are SQVTM and ANQGSEA. There are 15 residues in the CDR3. CDR3 DNA: TGCAGCGTTGGAAGGGTGGGGGTAGGCACACATACGCAGTATTTT. It codes for CSVGRVGVGTHTQYF.

The table lists this clonotype with a few counts. Here the CDR3 reads CASSQEGTVGTQYF. The DNA for the CDR3 is TGCGCCAGCAGCCAAGAAGGGACGGTTGGAACGCAGTATTTT. The rearrangement joins TRBV5-1 to TRBJ2-3, with D perhaps given as TRBD1 or TRBD2 (5 bases each). This CDR3 comprises 14 residues. With 4 bases removed from V and 9 bases from J, the gap between germline ends came to 18 bases. Germline CDR1 SGHRS, CDR2 YFSETQ.

This clonotype came up a few times. The rearrangement uses TRBV10-3 and TRBJ2-5; 9 bases align to TRBD1. The CDR3 totals 18 residues. Trimming at V came to 5 bases and at J to 1 base, leaving 14 bases not matched to a gene. Germline CDR1 reads ENHRY; CDR2 reads SYGVKD. CDR3 residues: CAISLRVRDRAAQETQYF. CDR3 bases: TGTGCCATCAGTTTAAGGGTTAGGGACAGGGCCGCCCAAGAGACCCAGTACTTC.

DNA for the CDR3: TGTGCCAGCAGCGTAATCGGGAGGAACTACAATGAGCAGTTCTTC. Protein: CASSVIGRNYNEQFF. This chain connects TRBV9 to TRBJ2-1, with 7 bases fitting TRBD2. The junction had 4 bases not matched to a gene; V was cut back by 1 base and J by 3 bases. The CDR3 has 15 amino acids. Germline loops: CDR1 SGDLS, CDR2 YYNGEE.

This sequence joins TRBV12-3 or TRBV12-4 and TRBJ2-1; 13 bases are a match to TRBD2. V dropped 5 bases and J dropped 8; count of bases not matched to a gene: 6. The CDR3 is 15 amino acids. CDR3 DNA sequence: TGTGCCAGCAGTCCGACTAGCGGGAGGTTTCATGAGCAGTTCTTC. Protein sequence: CASSPTSGRFHEQFF.

This clonotype was seen more than once but under ten times. The V call is TRBV12-3 or TRBV12-4, the J call TRBJ2-7; no reliable D call. The ends were cut back, 6 bases at V and 7 bases at J, with 10 bases in the middle. The CDR3 is 11 amino acids. CDR3 protein: CASSLFREQYF. As DNA, the CDR3 is TGTGCCAGCAGCCTTTTTCGGGAGCAGTACTTC.

Concerning this clonotype: At one end the junction does not follow the germline gene, possibly because of a read error. V and J are TRBV5-1 and TRBJ1-1, with unresolved D. Germline-derived CDR1 and CDR2 are SGHRS and YFSETQ. The CDR3 covers 13 residues. Written as DNA, the CDR3 is TGCGACAGCAGCTTTCGGAAGAACACTGAAGCTTTCTTT. Its protein is CDSSFRKNTEAFF.

The rearrangement joins TRBV9 to TRBJ2-5; a weak D match, TRBD2 (6 bases). Trimming left V 0 bases short and J 4 bases short, with 13 bases between. The CDR3 totals 15 residues. Germline V lookup: CDR1 SGDLS, CDR2 YYNGEE. This CDR3 is CASSVAGRRGETQYF. For the CDR3, the DNA is TGTGCCAGCAGCGTAGCGGGCAGGAGGGGAGAGACCCAGTACTTC.

This chain connects TRBV15 to TRBJ1-5, with D maybe TRBD1 (5 bases). With 0 bases removed from V and 0 bases from J, the gap between germline ends came to 18 bases. Germline V CDR1 and CDR2: LNHNV, YYDKDF (reference sequence). The CDR3 has 19 residues. The chain's CDR3 is CATSRDILDGGYSNQPQHF. Written as DNA, the CDR3 is TGTGCCACCAGCAGAGATATCCTAGATGGGGGATATAGCAATCAGCCCCAGCATTTT.

The chain uses TRBV7-9 and TRBJ2-7, with 8 bases aligning to TRBD1. J gave up 7 bases and V 6 bases, and 8 bases lay outside the gene matches. CDR3 length: 13 amino acids. CDR1 SEHNR and CDR2 FQNEAQ come from the germline V gene (reference sequence). In DNA form, the CDR3 reads TGTGCCAGCAGTTTGACAGGGGTGGGGGAGCAGTACTTC. The encoded protein is CASSLTGVGEQYF.

This clonotype was detected only a few times. The gene calls are TRBV6-2 or TRBV6-3 and TRBJ2-3, with a possible D match to TRBD2 (6 bases). The germline V gene has CDR1 MNHEY and CDR2 SVGEGT. This CDR3 contains 15 residues. Trimming removed 6 bases at V and 0 bases at J, with 13 bases between. The CDR3 DNA is TGTGCCAGCAGACGCTTAGCGGCTAGCACAGATACGCAGTATTTT. Protein product: CASRRLAASTDTQYF.

This clonotype was seen a few times. The V gene is TRBV5-5, the J gene TRBJ2-7; possible D gene TRBD1, 5 bases. The V end lost 0 bases, the J end lost 2 bases, and 18 bases lay between the germline ends. The CDR3 runs to 17 residues. Germline CDR1 is SGHKS and CDR2 is YYEKEE (reference sequence). CDR3 nucleotide sequence: TGTGCCAGCAGCTTGGGATCCCAGACAGCTGCAACCTACGAGCAGTACTTC. This translates into CASSLGSQTAATYEQYF.

CDR3 sequence reads: CASNPLSGEQYF. Here the CDR3 DNA reads TGTGCCAGCAACCCCCTCTCAGGGGAGCAGTACTTC. This chain connects TRBV7-6 to TRBJ2-7, with a possible D match to TRBD1 (5 bases). The V gene's germline CDR1 is SGHVS and CDR2 FNYEAQ. The CDR3 is 12 amino acids. Trimming stripped 7 bases from V and 7 bases from J, with 14 bases between.

This clonotype was detected only a few times. The chain couples TRBV9 to TRBJ2-5; perhaps TRBD2 as D (6 bases). In germline, CDR1 is SGDLS, CDR2 YYNGEE. The CDR3 is made up of 18 amino acids. V lost 3 bases to trimming and J lost 1 base, with 22 bases between them. CDR3 in DNA: TGTGCCAGCAGCGCCTACCCTCTAGGCGGGAAGCGCCAAGAGACCCAGTACTTC. Protein: CASSAYPLGGKRQETQYF. Complete variable domain (other parts from reference TRBV9 and TRBJ2-5): DSGVTQTPKHLITATGQRVTLRCSPRSGDLSVYWYQQSLDQGLQFLIQYYNGEERAKGNILERFSAQQFPDLHSELNLSSLELGDSALYFCASSAYPLGGKRQETQYFGPGTRLLVL.